This entry lists 14 T cell receptor beta chains sequenced from one sample in a study of T cell changes during pregnancy in multiple sclerosis. Clones were sequenced by immunoSEQ multiplex PCR, and TCRdb holds only the in-frame ones, with some missing. The table includes about 44,000 clones, approximately 96% detected once. The sample consisted of peripheral blood, taken in the second trimester of pregnancy. Receptors originate from a female donor with multiple sclerosis, enrolled in a pregnancy study.

V and J are TRBV6-6 and TRBJ2-5; D possibly corresponds to TRBD1 (6 bases). The V gene's germline CDR1 is MNHNY and CDR2 SVGAGI (reference sequence). This CDR3 has 16 residues. With 1 base removed from V and 7 bases from J, the gap between germline ends came to 19 bases. In nucleotides, the CDR3 is TGTGCCAGCAGTTACTGGAGACAGGCGCAGATAGGGACCCAGTACTTC. This encodes CASSYWRQAQIGTQYF.

Here the CDR3 reads CASSLAGRHMEQFF. CDR3 bases: TGTGCCAGCAGTTTGGCCGGGAGACATATGGAGCAGTTCTTC. The J gene is TRBJ2-1, the V gene TRBV28; possibly TRBD2 for D (6 bases). V lost 3 bases to trimming and J lost 10 bases, with 16 bases between them. The CDR3 is made up of 14 amino acids. CDR1 is MDHEN, CDR2 SYDVKM, per germline.

The chain couples TRBV5-1 to TRBJ2-5; 11 positions match TRBD2. The junction had 8 bases not matched to a gene; V was cut back by 0 bases and J by 1 base. The CDR3 is 18 residues long. Germline V gives CDR1 SGHRS, CDR2 YFSETQ. This chain's CDR3 is CASSLGFRTSGFQETQYF. In DNA form, the CDR3 reads TGCGCCAGCAGCTTGGGCTTTCGGACTAGCGGGTTCCAAGAGACCCAGTACTTC.

V and J are TRBV9 and TRBJ2-6, with TRBD1 matching over 7 bases. There are 18 residues in the CDR3. V shed 2 bases and J 6 bases; nucleotides not matched to a gene: 14. Germline V gives CDR1 SGDLS, CDR2 YYNGEE. CDR3 sequence: CASSVRGDSDLPANVLTF. For the CDR3, the DNA is TGTGCCAGCAGCGTGAGAGGGGACAGCGACCTTCCGGCCAACGTCCTGACTTTC. Based on the CDR3 plus reference TRBV9 and TRBJ2-6, the full variable domain is DSGVTQTPKHLITATGQRVTLRCSPRSGDLSVYWYQQSLDQGLQFLIQYYNGEERAKGNILERFSAQQFPDLHSELNLSSLELGDSALYFCASSVRGDSDLPANVLTFGAGSRLTVL.

V usage is TRBV7-6 and J usage is TRBJ1-6; D is possibly TRBD1 (5 bases). The germline V and J ends were trimmed by 9 bases and 8 bases, with 23 bases remaining between them. The CDR3 runs 16 residues. Germline-derived CDR1 and CDR2 are SGHVS and FNYEAQ. In nucleotides, the CDR3 is TGTGCCAGGGCGAGGGAGGGGCCGCCTCAAGATTCACCCCTCCACTTT. It yields the protein CARAREGPPQDSPLHF.

The CDR3 protein is CASSYGQGDYNEQFF. The CDR3 coding sequence is TGTGCCAGCAGTTACGGACAGGGCGACTACAATGAGCAGTTCTTC. J is TRBJ2-1 and V is TRBV6-5, with 8 bases matching TRBD1. This CDR3 has 15 residues. Germline CDR1 is MNHEY and CDR2 is SVGAGI. V shed 2 bases, J shed 3 bases, and the junction held 3 bases outside the gene matches.

This chain connects TRBV7-9 to TRBJ2-7, with 8 bases fitting TRBD2. CDR3 size: 14 residues. Per germline, CDR1 SEHNR and CDR2 FQNEAQ (reference sequence). The V and J ends lost 4 bases and 3 bases, in that order; junction bases with no gene match: 5. For the CDR3, the DNA is TGTGCCAGCAGCTCCTCCGGGGGGGGCTACGAGCAGTACTTC. Translated: CASSSSGGGYEQYF.

V and J are TRBV7-9 and TRBJ2-7; 7 bases line up with TRBD2. Germline V gene sequence: CDR1 SEHNR, CDR2 FQNEAQ (reference sequence). The CDR3 contains 14 residues. V dropped 8 bases and J dropped 2; count of bases not matched to a gene: 9. The CDR3 is CASVRAGSAYEQYF. For the CDR3, the DNA is TGTGCCAGCGTGCGAGCGGGATCAGCCTACGAGCAGTACTTC.

This chain uses TRBV12-5 with TRBJ2-3; possibly TRBD2 for D (6 bases). V was trimmed by 1 base and J by 3 bases, leaving 8 bases between them. The CDR3 totals 14 residues. Germline V gene lookup returns CDR1 LGHNT and CDR2 FRNRAP. CDR3 sequence (DNA): TGTGCTAGTGGTTTGGGGGGGGTGACAGATACGCAGTATTTT. Translation gives CASGLGGVTDTQYF.

The chain is built from TRBV19 and TRBJ2-7; 8 bases line up with TRBD1. The length of the CDR3 is 15 residues. The junction had 10 bases not matched to a gene; V was cut back by 7 bases and J by 2 bases. Germline loops: CDR1 LNHDA, CDR2 SQIVND (reference sequence). The CDR3 is CASTTGQGRTYEQYF. The CDR3 coding sequence is TGTGCCAGTACCACCGGACAGGGTAGGACCTACGAGCAGTACTTC.

This sequence joins TRBV19 and TRBJ1-3; 7 bases agree with TRBD1. CDR1 and CDR2 from the germline V gene are LNHDA and SQIVND (reference sequence). The V and J ends lost 5 bases and 4 bases, in that order; junction bases with no gene match: 11. The length of the CDR3 is 16 residues. The CDR3 loop reads CASSYGTVLEGNTIYF. CDR3 nucleotide sequence: TGTGCCAGTAGTTACGGGACAGTGCTCGAAGGAAACACCATATATTTT.

The chain employs TRBV27 and TRBJ2-3, with 9 bases lining up with TRBD2. This CDR3 region has 13 residues. The ends lost 8 bases at V and 4 bases at J; junction bases unmatched: 4. The germline V gene encodes CDR1 MNHEY and CDR2 SMNVEV (reference sequence). CDR3 region: CASGGRAPDTQYF. CDR3 nucleotides: TGTGCCAGCGGCGGGAGGGCCCCAGATACGCAGTATTTT.

The chain has TRBV28 and TRBJ1-5; TRBD1 matches at 9 bases. The CDR3 is 14 amino acids. V lost 6 bases and J lost 7; bases outside the gene matches: 7. Germline CDR1 reads MDHEN; CDR2 reads SYDVKM. The chain's CDR3 is CASRPTGGWQPQHF. The DNA for the CDR3 is TGTGCCAGCAGGCCCACAGGGGGCTGGCAGCCCCAGCATTTT.

The chain recombines TRBV19 with TRBJ1-5, with D unclear. In germline, CDR1 is LNHDA, CDR2 SQIVND (reference sequence). The CDR3 is 11 residues long. Between the trimmed V and J ends, which lost 10 bases and 8 bases, there was a span of 12 bases. CDR3 sequence reads: CAIWEGEPQHF. The DNA of the CDR3 is TGTGCCATTTGGGAGGGCGAGCCCCAGCATTTT.